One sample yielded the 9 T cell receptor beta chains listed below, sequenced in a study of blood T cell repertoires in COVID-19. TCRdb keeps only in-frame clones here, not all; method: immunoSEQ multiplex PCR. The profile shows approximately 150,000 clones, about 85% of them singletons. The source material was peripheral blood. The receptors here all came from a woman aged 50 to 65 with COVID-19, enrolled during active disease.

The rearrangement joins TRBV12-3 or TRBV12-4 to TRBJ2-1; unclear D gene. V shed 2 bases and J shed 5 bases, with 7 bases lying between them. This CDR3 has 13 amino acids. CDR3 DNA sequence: TGTGCCAGCAGTTTAAGCTTACACAATGAGCAGTTCTTC. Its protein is CASSLSLHNEQFF.

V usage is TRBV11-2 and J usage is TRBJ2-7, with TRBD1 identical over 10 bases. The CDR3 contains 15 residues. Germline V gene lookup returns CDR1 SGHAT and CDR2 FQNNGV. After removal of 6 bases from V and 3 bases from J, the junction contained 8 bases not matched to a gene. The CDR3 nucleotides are TGTGCCAGCAGAACACCGGGACAGGGGTTCTACGAGCAGTACTTC. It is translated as CASRTPGQGFYEQYF.

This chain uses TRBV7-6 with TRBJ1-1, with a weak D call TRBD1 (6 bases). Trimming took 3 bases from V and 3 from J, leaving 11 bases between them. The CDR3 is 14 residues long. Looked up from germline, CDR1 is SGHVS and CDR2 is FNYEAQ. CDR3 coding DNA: TGTGCCAGCAGCTTCGGGGGGCGCGACACTGAAGCTTTCTTT. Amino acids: CASSFGGRDTEAFF.

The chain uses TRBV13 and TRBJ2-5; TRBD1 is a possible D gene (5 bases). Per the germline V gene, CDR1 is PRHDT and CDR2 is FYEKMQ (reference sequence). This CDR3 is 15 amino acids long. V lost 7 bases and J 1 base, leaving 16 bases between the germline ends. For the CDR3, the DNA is TGTGCCAGCAACTCCCGGGTCACAGGCCAAGAGACCCAGTACTTC. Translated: CASNSRVTGQETQYF.

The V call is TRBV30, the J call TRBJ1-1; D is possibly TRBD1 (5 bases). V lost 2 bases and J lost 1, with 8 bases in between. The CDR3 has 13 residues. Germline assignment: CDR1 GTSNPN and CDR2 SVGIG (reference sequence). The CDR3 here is CAWSSQENTEAFF. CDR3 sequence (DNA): TGTGCCTGGAGTTCACAGGAGAACACTGAAGCTTTCTTT.

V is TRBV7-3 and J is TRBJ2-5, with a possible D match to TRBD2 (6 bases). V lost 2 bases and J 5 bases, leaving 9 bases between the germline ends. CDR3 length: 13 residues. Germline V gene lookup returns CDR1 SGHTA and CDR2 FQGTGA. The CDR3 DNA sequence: TGTGCCAGCAGCTTATGGGAGGCTGAGACCCAGTACTTC. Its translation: CASSLWEAETQYF.

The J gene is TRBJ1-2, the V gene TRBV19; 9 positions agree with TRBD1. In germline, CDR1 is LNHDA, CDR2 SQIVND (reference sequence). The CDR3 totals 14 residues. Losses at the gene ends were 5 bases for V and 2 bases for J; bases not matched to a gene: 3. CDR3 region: CASSSQGANYGYTF. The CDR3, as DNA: TGTGCCAGTAGTTCACAGGGGGCGAACTATGGCTACACCTTC.

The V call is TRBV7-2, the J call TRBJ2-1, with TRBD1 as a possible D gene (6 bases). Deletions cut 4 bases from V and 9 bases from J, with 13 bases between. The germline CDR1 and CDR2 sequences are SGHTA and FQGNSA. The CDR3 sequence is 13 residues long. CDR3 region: CASSSVQGFEQFF. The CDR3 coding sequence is TGTGCCAGCAGCTCTGTACAGGGTTTTGAGCAGTTCTTC.

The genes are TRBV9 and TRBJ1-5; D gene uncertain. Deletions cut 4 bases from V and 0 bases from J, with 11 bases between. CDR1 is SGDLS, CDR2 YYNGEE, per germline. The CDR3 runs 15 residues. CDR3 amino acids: CASSPNIDSNQPQHF. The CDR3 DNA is TGTGCCAGCAGCCCCAACATTGATAGCAATCAGCCCCAGCATTTT. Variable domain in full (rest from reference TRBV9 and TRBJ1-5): DSGVTQTPKHLITATGQRVTLRCSPRSGDLSVYWYQQSLDQGLQFLIQYYNGEERAKGNILERFSAQQFPDLHSELNLSSLELGDSALYFCASSPNIDSNQPQHFGDGTRLSIL.